A single sample is the source of the 13 T cell receptor beta chains below, sequenced in a study of T cells in Graves' hyperthyroidism and ophthalmopathy. TCR beta CDR3 regions were amplified from RNA transcripts. A first-round RT-PCR of the TCR CDR3 used the HTBI primer set. TCRdb fed the multiplex PCR reads into MiXCR, producing one record per CDR3 protein. The table shows around 570,000 distinct CDR3 sequences, with less than 20% occurring only once. The sequenced sample was blood. The receptors stem from a man in his forties with Graves' ophthalmopathy.

A single count supports this clonotype. Just one base apart from a much larger clone, this may be a read error. The rearrangement uses TRBV20-1 and TRBJ2-5; D may match TRBD1 or TRBD2 (6 bases each). CDR1 and CDR2 from the germline V gene are DFQATT and SNEGSKA (reference sequence). Deletions cut 2 bases from V and 7 bases from J, with 20 bases between. The CDR3 loop spans 15 amino acids. The CDR3 here is CSARPPTGLGGTQYF. CDR3 DNA: TGCAGTGCTAGACCCCCTACAGGGTTGGGAGGGACCCAGTACTTC.

This clonotype was counted at least ten times. V is TRBV7-3 and J is TRBJ2-7, with 12 bases aligning to TRBD2. V shed 5 bases, J shed 6 bases, and the junction held 2 bases outside the gene matches. CDR3 length equals 13 residues. Germline loops: CDR1 SGHTA, CDR2 FQGTGA. The CDR3 region has the DNA TGTGCCAGCAGCCTAGCGGGAGGGGGCGAGCAGTACTTC. Protein: CASSLAGGGEQYF.

A note on this clonotype: A read error may produce the germline difference seen at one junction end. The rearrangement uses TRBV7-6 and TRBJ2-3; D possibly corresponds to TRBD1 (6 bases). The CDR3 sequence is 13 residues long. CDR1 is SGHVS, CDR2 FNYEAQ, per germline. The CDR3 DNA sequence: TGTGCTAGCAGCTTAGTAGGGGGAGCCCCGCAGTATTTT. Translating gives CASSLVGGAPQYF.

This clonotype was seen only a few times. The J gene is TRBJ2-7, the V gene TRBV7-2, with no clear D. Trimming removed 1 base at V and 1 base at J, with 11 bases between. The CDR3 runs to 15 residues. In germline, CDR1 is SGHTA, CDR2 FQGNSA. CDR3 protein: CASSLVRGVSYEQYF. The CDR3, as DNA: TGTGCCAGCAGCTTAGTCCGCGGTGTGTCCTACGAGCAGTACTTC.

The chain joins TRBV30 to TRBJ2-3, with a possible D match to TRBD1 (5 bases). V lost 2 bases, J lost 9 bases, and 15 bases lay in between. From germline, CDR1 is GTSNPN and CDR2 SVGIG (reference sequence). The CDR3 has 13 amino acids. CDR3 protein: CAWSPGLPGTQYF. The CDR3 region has the DNA TGTGCCTGGAGTCCTGGCCTCCCAGGGACGCAGTATTTT.

The chain carries TRBV18 and TRBJ2-3; 8 positions agree with TRBD2. Per germline, CDR1 KGHSH and CDR2 LQKENI. The CDR3 has 14 residues. Trimming cost V 6 bases and J 6 bases; bases outside gene matches: 8. The CDR3 here is CASSGGAITDTQYF. CDR3 in DNA: TGTGCCAGCTCCGGGGGGGCCATCACGGATACGCAGTATTTT.

This clonotype was recorded a few times. The rearrangement joins TRBV19 to TRBJ1-5; D is perhaps TRBD1 (6 bases). The CDR3 extends over 15 amino acids. The V gene's germline CDR1 is LNHDA and CDR2 SQIVND (reference sequence). The ends were cut back, 10 bases at V and 6 bases at J, with 22 bases in the middle. The CDR3 coding sequence is TGTGCCACCACGGCAGGGGTTTGGGATAGTCAGCCCCAGCATTTT. Translation gives CATTAGVWDSQPQHF.

V is TRBV5-1 and J is TRBJ1-6, with 9 bases lining up with TRBD1. Germline V CDR1 and CDR2: SGHRS, YFSETQ. With 1 base clipped from V and 9 bases from J, the junction kept 5 bases outside the gene matches. CDR3 length equals 15 residues. CDR3 region: CASSLSGTGRSPLHF. In DNA, the CDR3 is TGCGCCAGCAGCTTGTCCGGGACAGGGCGTTCACCCCTCCACTTT.

The table lists this clonotype with a count of one. This chain links TRBV12-3 or TRBV12-4 with TRBJ1-2, with TRBD1 as a possible D gene (5 bases). The CDR3 totals 15 residues. V was cut by 5 bases and J by 6 bases, with 19 bases left in between. The CDR3 region is CASSPQQVGIDGYTF. CDR3 in DNA: TGTGCCAGCAGTCCCCAACAGGTGGGAATAGATGGCTACACCTTC.

The chain couples TRBV9 to TRBJ2-5, with a tentative D call TRBD2 (6 bases). The CDR3 consists of 16 residues. Germline CDR1 SGDLS, CDR2 YYNGEE. Trimming left V 3 bases short and J 3 bases short, with 18 bases between. CDR3 sequence: CASSARSGAPKETQYF. The CDR3 DNA reads as TGTGCCAGCAGCGCCCGGTCGGGAGCCCCCAAAGAGACCCAGTACTTC.

This clonotype has ten or more counts. V is TRBV20-1 and J is TRBJ2-7; 9 nucleotides match TRBD1. The CDR3 spans 12 residues. Losses at the gene ends were 5 bases for V and 2 bases for J; bases not matched to a gene: 1. Germline V gene sequence: CDR1 DFQATT, CDR2 SNEGSKA (reference sequence). CDR3 in DNA: TGCAGTGCTGGACAGGGGCCCTACGAGCAGTACTTC. Translating gives CSAGQGPYEQYF.

The chain is built from TRBV20-1 and TRBJ2-1, with 12 bases matching TRBD2. The germline V gene encodes CDR1 DFQATT and CDR2 SNEGSKA (reference sequence). The CDR3 is 17 amino acids. The J segment lost 4 bases and the V segment lost 3 bases, leaving 10 bases of the junction unmatched. As DNA, the CDR3 is TGCAGTGCTAGGAGATATCAGACTAGCGGGGGTTACAATGAGCAGTTCTTC. Translating gives CSARRYQTSGGYNEQFF.

In its sample, this clonotype was seen a few times. Here the CDR3 omits its conserved ending phenylalanine or tryptophan, so a read error is the likely source. This chain connects TRBV2 to TRBJ1-1; D gene unclear. Germline CDR1 SNHLY, CDR2 FYNNEI. V lost 7 bases and J 5 bases, leaving 17 bases between the germline ends. This CDR3 is built from 14 residues. CDR3 nucleotides: TGTGCCAGCAACCCAAGTAGGGTAGGGACTGAAGCTTTCCTT. Amino acids: CASNPSRVGTEAFL.